This TCR beta chain was recovered during a study of shared clonotypes between healthy human individuals. Libraries were prepared by immunoSEQ multiplex PCR; TCRdb keeps only in-frame clonotypes and omits some of them. The table includes 950,000 to 1,100,000 clones, about three quarters detected once. Per the germline V gene, CDR1 is LNHDA and CDR2 is SQIVND (reference sequence). This CDR3 comprises 15 residues. With V trimmed by 10 bases and J by 7 bases, 17 bases remained unmatched. The receptor's source is a man younger than 30 in good health. This chain joins TRBV19 and TRBJ2-7; 9 nucleotides match TRBD2. Sequencing used memory CD4+ T cells sorted from blood. Regarding subset: CD45RA-negative fraction. The CDR3 loop reads CATGAGTSFGREQYF. The CDR3 DNA sequence: TGTGCCACCGGAGCCGGGACTAGCTTCGGGCGAGAGCAGTACTTC.